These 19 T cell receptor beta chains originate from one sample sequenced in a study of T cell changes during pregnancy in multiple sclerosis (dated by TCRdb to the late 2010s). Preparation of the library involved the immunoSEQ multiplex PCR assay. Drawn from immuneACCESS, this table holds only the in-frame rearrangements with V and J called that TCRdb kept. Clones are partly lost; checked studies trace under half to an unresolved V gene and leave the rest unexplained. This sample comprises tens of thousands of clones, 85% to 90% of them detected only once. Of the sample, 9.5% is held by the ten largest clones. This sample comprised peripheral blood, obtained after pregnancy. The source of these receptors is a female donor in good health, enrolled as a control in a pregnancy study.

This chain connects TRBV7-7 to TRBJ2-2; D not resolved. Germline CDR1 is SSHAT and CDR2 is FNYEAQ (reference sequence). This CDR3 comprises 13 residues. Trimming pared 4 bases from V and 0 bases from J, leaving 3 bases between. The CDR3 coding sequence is TGTGCCAGCAGCTCTTCGAACACCGGGGAGCTGTTTTTT. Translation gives CASSSSNTGELFF.

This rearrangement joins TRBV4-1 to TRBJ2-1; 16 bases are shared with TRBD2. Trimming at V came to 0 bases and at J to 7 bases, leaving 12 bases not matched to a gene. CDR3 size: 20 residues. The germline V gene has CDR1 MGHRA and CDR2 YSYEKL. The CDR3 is CASSQDSPGLAGGPGNEQFF. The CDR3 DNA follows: TGCGCCAGCAGCCAAGATTCGCCGGGACTAGCGGGAGGGCCGGGGAATGAGCAGTTCTTC.

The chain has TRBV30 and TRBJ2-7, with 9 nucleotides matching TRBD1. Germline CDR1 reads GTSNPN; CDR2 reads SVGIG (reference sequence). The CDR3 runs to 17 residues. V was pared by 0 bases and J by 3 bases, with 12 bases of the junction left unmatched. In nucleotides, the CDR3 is TGTGCCTGGAGTGTAACTAGACAGGGGGTCGGCTACTACGAGCAGTACTTC. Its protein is CAWSVTRQGVGYYEQYF.

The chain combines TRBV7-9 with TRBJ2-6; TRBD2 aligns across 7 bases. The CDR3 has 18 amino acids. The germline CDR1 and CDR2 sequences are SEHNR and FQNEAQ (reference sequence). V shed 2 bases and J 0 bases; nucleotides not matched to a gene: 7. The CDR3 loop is CASSLKSGMYSGANVLTF. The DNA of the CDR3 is TGTGCCAGCAGCTTAAAGAGCGGGATGTACTCTGGGGCCAACGTCCTGACTTTC.

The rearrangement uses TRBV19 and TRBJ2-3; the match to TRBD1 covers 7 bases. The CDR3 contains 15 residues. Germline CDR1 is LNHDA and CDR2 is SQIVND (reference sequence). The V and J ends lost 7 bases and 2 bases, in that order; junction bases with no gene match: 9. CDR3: CASTLNGQVTDTQYF. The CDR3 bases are TGTGCCAGTACCCTGAACGGACAGGTCACAGATACGCAGTATTTT.

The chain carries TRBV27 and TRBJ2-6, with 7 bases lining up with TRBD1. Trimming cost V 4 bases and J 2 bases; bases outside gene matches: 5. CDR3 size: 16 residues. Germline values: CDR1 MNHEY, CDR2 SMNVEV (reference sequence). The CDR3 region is CASSSMTGTGANVLTF. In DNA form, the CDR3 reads TGTGCCAGCAGTTCAATGACAGGGACTGGGGCCAACGTCCTGACTTTC. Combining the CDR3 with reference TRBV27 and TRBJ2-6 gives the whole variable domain EAQVTQNPRYLITVTGKKLTVTCSQNMNHEYMSWYRQDPGLGLRQIYYSMNVEVTDKGDVPEGYKVSRKEKRNFPLILESPSPNQTSLYFCASSSMTGTGANVLTFGAGSRLTVL.

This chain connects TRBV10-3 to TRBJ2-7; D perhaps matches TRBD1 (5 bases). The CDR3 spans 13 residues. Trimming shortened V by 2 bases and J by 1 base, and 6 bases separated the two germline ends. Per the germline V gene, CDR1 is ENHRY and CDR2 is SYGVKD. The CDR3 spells CAISEAGSYEQYF. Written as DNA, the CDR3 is TGTGCCATCAGTGAGGCAGGGTCCTACGAGCAGTACTTC.

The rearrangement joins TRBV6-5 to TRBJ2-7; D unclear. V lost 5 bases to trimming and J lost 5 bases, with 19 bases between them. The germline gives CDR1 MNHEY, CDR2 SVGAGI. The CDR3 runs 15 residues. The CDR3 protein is CASSPQTLADNEQYF. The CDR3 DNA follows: TGTGCCAGCAGTCCCCAAACGCTCGCAGACAACGAGCAGTACTTC.

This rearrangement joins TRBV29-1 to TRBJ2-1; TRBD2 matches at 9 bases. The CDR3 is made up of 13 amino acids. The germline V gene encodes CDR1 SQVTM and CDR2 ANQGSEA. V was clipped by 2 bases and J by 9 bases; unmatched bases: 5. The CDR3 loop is CSVERLAEGEQFF. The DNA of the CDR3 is TGCAGCGTTGAACGACTAGCGGAGGGTGAGCAGTTCTTC.

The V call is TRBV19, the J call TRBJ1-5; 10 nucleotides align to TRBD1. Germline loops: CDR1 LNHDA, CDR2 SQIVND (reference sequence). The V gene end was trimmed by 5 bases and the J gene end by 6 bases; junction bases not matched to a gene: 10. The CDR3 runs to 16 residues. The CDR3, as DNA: TGTGCCAGTAGTCCCTGGACAGGGGGGATGGGTCAGCCCCAGCATTTT. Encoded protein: CASSPWTGGMGQPQHF.

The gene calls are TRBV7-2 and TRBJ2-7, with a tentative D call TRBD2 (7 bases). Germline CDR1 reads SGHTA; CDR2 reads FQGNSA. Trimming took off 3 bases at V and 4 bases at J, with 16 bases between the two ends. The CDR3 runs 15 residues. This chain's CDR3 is CASSFFGGANYEQYF. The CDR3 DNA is TGTGCCAGCAGCTTTTTTGGGGGGGCAAATTACGAGCAGTACTTC.

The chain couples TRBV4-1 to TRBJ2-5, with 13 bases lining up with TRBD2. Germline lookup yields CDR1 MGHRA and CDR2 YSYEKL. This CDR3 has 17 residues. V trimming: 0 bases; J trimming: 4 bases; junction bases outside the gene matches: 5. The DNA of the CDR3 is TGCGCCAGCAGCCAAGAGGGACTAGCGGGACCCTCAGAGACCCAGTACTTC. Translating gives CASSQEGLAGPSETQYF.

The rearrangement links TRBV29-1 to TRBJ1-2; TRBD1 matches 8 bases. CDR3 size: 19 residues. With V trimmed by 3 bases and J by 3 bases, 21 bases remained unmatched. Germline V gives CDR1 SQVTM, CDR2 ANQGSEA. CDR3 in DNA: TGCAGCGTTGATGCGGGGGGGGGTTTTGACAGGGGTAGGGACTATGGCTACACCTTC. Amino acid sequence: CSVDAGGGFDRGRDYGYTF. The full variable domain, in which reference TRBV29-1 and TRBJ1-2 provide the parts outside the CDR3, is SAVISQKPSRDICQRGTSLTIQCQVDSQVTMMFWYRQQPGQSLTLIATANQGSEATYESGFVIDKFPISRPNLTFSTLTVSNMSPEDSSIYLCSVDAGGGFDRGRDYGYTFGSGTRLTVV.

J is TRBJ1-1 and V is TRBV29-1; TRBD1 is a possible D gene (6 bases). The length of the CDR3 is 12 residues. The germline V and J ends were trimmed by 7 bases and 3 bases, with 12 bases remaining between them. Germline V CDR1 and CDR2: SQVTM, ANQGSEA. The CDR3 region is CSGQGFYTEAFF. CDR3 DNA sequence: TGCAGCGGTCAGGGGTTTTACACTGAAGCTTTCTTT.

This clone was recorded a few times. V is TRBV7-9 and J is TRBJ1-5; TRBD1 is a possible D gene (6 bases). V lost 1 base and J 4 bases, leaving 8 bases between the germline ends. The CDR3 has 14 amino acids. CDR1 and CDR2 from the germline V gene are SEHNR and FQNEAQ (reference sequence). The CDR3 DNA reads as TGTGCCAGCAGCTTAGGCGACAGGAATCAGCCCCAGCATTTT. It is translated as CASSLGDRNQPQHF.

This CDR3 reads CASSLGQGPSNEQFF. The CDR3 region has the DNA TGCGCCAGCAGCTTGGGACAGGGTCCTTCGAATGAGCAGTTCTTC. The chain has TRBV5-1 and TRBJ2-1; 7 nucleotides agree with TRBD1. Germline V gene sequence: CDR1 SGHRS, CDR2 YFSETQ. V gave up 0 bases and J gave up 7 bases; unmatched junction bases: 7. The CDR3 length is 15 residues.

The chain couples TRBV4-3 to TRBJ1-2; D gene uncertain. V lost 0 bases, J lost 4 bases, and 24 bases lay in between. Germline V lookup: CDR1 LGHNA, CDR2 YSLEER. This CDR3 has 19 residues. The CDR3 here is CASSQDDESGVNLPYGYTF. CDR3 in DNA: TGCGCCAGCAGCCAAGATGATGAATCCGGGGTAAATCTCCCCTATGGCTACACCTTC.

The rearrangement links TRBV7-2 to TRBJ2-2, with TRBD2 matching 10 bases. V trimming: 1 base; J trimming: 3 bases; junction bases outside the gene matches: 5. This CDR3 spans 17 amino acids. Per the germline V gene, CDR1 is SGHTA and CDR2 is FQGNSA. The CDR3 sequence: CASSLEASGGDTGELFF. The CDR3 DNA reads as TGTGCCAGCAGCTTAGAAGCTAGCGGGGGTGACACCGGGGAGCTGTTTTTT.

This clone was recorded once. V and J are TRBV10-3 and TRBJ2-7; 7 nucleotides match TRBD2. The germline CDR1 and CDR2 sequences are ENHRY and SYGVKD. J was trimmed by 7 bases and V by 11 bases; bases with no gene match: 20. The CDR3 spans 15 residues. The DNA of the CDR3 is TGTGCCTCCTTGGGGACCAGCGGGATTTCGTGGGAGCAGTACTTC. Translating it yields CASLGTSGISWEQYF.